These 20 T cell receptor beta chains share one sample of origin, sequenced in a study of OX40 agonist ivuxolimab in advanced cancers. The protocol was immunoSEQ multiplex PCR, while the TCRdb copy is restricted to in-frame clones and leaves out a portion. The sample yields tens of thousands of clones, 85% to 90% seen once. This material consisted of CD4+ or CD8+ T cells sorted from blood, taken in a trial of the OX40 agonist ivuxolimab. All receptors come from an adult with an advanced solid tumor such as melanoma, head and neck, liver or kidney cancer.

This clone was detected only a few times. V is TRBV27 and J is TRBJ2-1, with 11 bases fitting TRBD2. This CDR3 has 15 amino acids. J was trimmed by 7 bases and V by 7 bases; bases with no gene match: 9. CDR1 and CDR2 from the germline V gene are MNHEY and SMNVEV (reference sequence). CDR3 sequence (DNA): TGTGCCAGCACCGCCGGGACTAGCGGCGGGAATGAGCAGTTCTTC. It specifies CASTAGTSGGNEQFF.

The rearrangement links TRBV28 to TRBJ1-4; 7 bases line up with TRBD1. The junction had 8 bases not matched to a gene; V was cut back by 6 bases and J by 7 bases. The CDR3 covers 14 residues. Germline assignment: CDR1 MDHEN and CDR2 SYDVKM. The CDR3, as DNA: TGTGCCAGCAGCCTGGGAGGGGGCACTGAAAAACTGTTTTTT. This sequence encodes CASSLGGGTEKLFF.

The J gene is TRBJ2-1, the V gene TRBV6-1; 8 bases map to TRBD2. This CDR3 spans 17 amino acids. The germline V gene encodes CDR1 MNHNS and CDR2 SASEGT. V lost 2 bases to trimming and J lost 0 bases; unmatched junction nucleotides: 6. As DNA, the CDR3 is TGTGCCAGCAGTGAACAGGTTAGCGGGACCTCCTACAATGAGCAGTTCTTC. The encoded protein is CASSEQVSGTSYNEQFF.

V is TRBV5-1 and J is TRBJ1-5; D is unresolved. Trimming pared 0 bases from V and 1 base from J, leaving 2 bases between. The CDR3 is 13 residues long. Germline V CDR1 and CDR2: SGHRS, YFSETQ. The CDR3 reads CASSLDSNQPQHF. In DNA form, the CDR3 reads TGCGCCAGCAGCTTGGACAGCAATCAGCCCCAGCATTTT. The complete variable domain, with remaining parts taken from reference TRBV5-1 and TRBJ1-5, reads KAGVTQTPRYLIKTRGQQVTLSCSPISGHRSVSWYQQTPGQGLQFLFEYFSETQRNKGNFPGRFSGRQFSNSRSEMNVSTLELGDSALYLCASSLDSNQPQHFGDGTRLSIL.

The rearrangement joins TRBV15 to TRBJ2-3, with D possibly being TRBD1 (6 bases). Trimming took off 0 bases at V and 4 bases at J, with 11 bases between the two ends. The CDR3 length is 15 residues. Germline V CDR1 and CDR2: LNHNV, YYDKDF (reference sequence). CDR3 protein: CATSRDGPGADTQYF. DNA of the CDR3: TGTGCCACCAGCAGAGATGGTCCAGGGGCAGATACGCAGTATTTT. Full variable domain (remainder filled in from reference TRBV15 and TRBJ2-3): DAMVIQNPRYQVTQFGKPVTLSCSQTLNHNVMYWYQQKSSQAPKLLFHYYDKDFNNEADTPDNFQSRRPNTSFCFLDIRSPGLGDTAMYLCATSRDGPGADTQYFGPGTRLTVL.

This chain joins TRBV6-5 and TRBJ1-2; 8 bases are shared with TRBD1. CDR3 length: 13 amino acids. Unmatched junction bases numbered 8, after V lost 6 bases and J lost 8 bases. Germline CDR1 reads MNHEY; CDR2 reads SVGAGI. The CDR3 DNA reads TGTGCCAGCAGAGAAAGGACAGGGCTGGGCTACACCTTC. This codes for CASRERTGLGYTF.

The chain couples TRBV4-1 to TRBJ2-2, with TRBD1 as a possible D gene (5 bases). CDR1 and CDR2 from the germline V gene are MGHRA and YSYEKL. V was shortened by 6 bases and J by 4 bases, with 15 bases between the two germline ends. The CDR3 covers 15 residues. This CDR3 is CASRGQGVSTGELFF. CDR3 sequence (DNA): TGCGCCAGCAGAGGTCAAGGGGTCTCCACCGGGGAGCTGTTTTTT.

The chain couples TRBV28 to TRBJ1-1, with 8 bases aligning to TRBD1. This CDR3 comprises 14 residues. The V gene's germline CDR1 is MDHEN and CDR2 SYDVKM. Trimming at V came to 3 bases and at J to 0 bases, leaving 0 bases not matched to a gene. The CDR3 nucleotides are TGTGCCAGCAGTTTGACAGGGGTGAACACTGAAGCTTTCTTT. Translated, it gives CASSLTGVNTEAFF.

As concerns this clone: Within the sample, other DNA sequences also encode this same CDR3. The J gene is TRBJ1-5, the V gene TRBV10-3, with 9 bases aligning to TRBD1. Germline V lookup: CDR1 ENHRY, CDR2 SYGVKD. CDR3 length: 13 residues. V lost 7 bases, J lost 6 bases, and 4 bases stayed unmatched. The CDR3 loop is CAITPGQGQPQHF. Here the CDR3 DNA reads TGTGCCATCACCCCGGGACAGGGTCAGCCCCAGCATTTT.

In this sample, this clone turned up once. This chain uses TRBV5-4 with TRBJ1-1; D is unclear. In germline, CDR1 is SGHNT, CDR2 YYREEE (reference sequence). Trimming pared 4 bases from V and 3 bases from J, leaving 7 bases between. CDR3 length: 12 residues. CDR3 bases: TGTGCCAGCAGCCGCGGGGACACTGAAGCTTTCTTT. Its translation is CASSRGDTEAFF.

J is TRBJ2-1 and V is TRBV2; tentatively, D is TRBD1 or TRBD2 (5 bases each). Germline CDR1 is SNHLY and CDR2 is FYNNEI. The length of the CDR3 is 15 residues. Trimming stripped 5 bases from V and 15 bases from J, with 26 bases between. The chain's CDR3 is CASSYLEAEQVTRFF. In nucleotides, the CDR3 is TGTGCCAGCAGTTATTTGGAGGCGGAACAGGTCACGCGGTTCTTC.

This clone was seen just once. The CDR3 reads CASSSPRGSAPYNEQFF. The CDR3 DNA follows: TGTGCCAGCAGCAGCCCCCGGGGCAGCGCACCATACAATGAGCAGTTCTTC. V usage is TRBV7-2 and J usage is TRBJ2-1, with D possibly called TRBD1 or TRBD2 (5 bases each). The germline CDR1 and CDR2 sequences are SGHTA and FQGNSA. This CDR3 region has 17 residues. Trimming took off 5 bases at V and 4 bases at J, with 21 bases between the two ends.

The chain couples TRBV7-9 to TRBJ2-7, with D perhaps TRBD2 (6 bases). The CDR3 extends over 14 amino acids. In germline, CDR1 is SEHNR, CDR2 FQNEAQ (reference sequence). V was shortened by 8 bases and J by 0 bases, with 14 bases between the two germline ends. CDR3 amino acids: CASGRDLHSYEQYF. The CDR3 DNA follows: TGTGCCAGCGGTCGGGACTTACACTCCTACGAGCAGTACTTC.

The rearrangement joins TRBV5-4 to TRBJ2-5, with D unclear. V was trimmed by 3 bases and J by 5 bases, leaving 8 bases between them. Germline CDR1 is SGHNT and CDR2 is YYREEE (reference sequence). The CDR3 runs to 12 residues. The CDR3 loop reads CASSWDAETQYF. DNA for the CDR3: TGTGCCAGCAGCTGGGATGCGGAGACCCAGTACTTC.

The rearrangement links TRBV28 to TRBJ2-5; D gene unclear. This CDR3 spans 14 amino acids. Germline CDR1 reads MDHEN; CDR2 reads SYDVKM. V lost 5 bases and J lost 4, with 14 bases in between. The CDR3 region has the DNA TGTGCCAGCAGTACTCTCTTAAGATCAGAGACCCAGTACTTC. Protein sequence: CASSTLLRSETQYF.

This clone was observed a single time. The V gene is TRBV28, the J gene TRBJ1-1; tentatively, D is TRBD1 (6 bases). V dropped 6 bases and J dropped 4 bases, with 15 bases sitting between them. There are 14 residues in the CDR3. Germline V gives CDR1 MDHEN, CDR2 SYDVKM. CDR3 region: CASRLLRGFTEAFF. CDR3 nucleotide sequence: TGTGCCAGCAGACTCCTCAGGGGATTCACTGAAGCTTTCTTT.

This sequence joins TRBV9 and TRBJ2-3; 10 nucleotides match TRBD2. The ends lost 4 bases at V and 5 bases at J; junction bases unmatched: 7. The CDR3 runs 15 residues. Germline values: CDR1 SGDLS, CDR2 YYNGEE. CDR3 amino acids: CASSISGRAGDTQYF. The CDR3, as DNA: TGTGCCAGCAGCATAAGCGGGAGGGCCGGAGATACGCAGTATTTT. Filled out from reference TRBV9 and TRBJ2-3, the complete variable domain reads DSGVTQTPKHLITATGQRVTLRCSPRSGDLSVYWYQQSLDQGLQFLIQYYNGEERAKGNILERFSAQQFPDLHSELNLSSLELGDSALYFCASSISGRAGDTQYFGPGTRLTVL.

This clone was recorded a few times. The rearrangement uses TRBV19 and TRBJ1-5; 9 positions match TRBD1. Germline V gene sequence: CDR1 LNHDA, CDR2 SQIVND (reference sequence). Losses at the gene ends were 3 bases for V and 6 bases for J; bases not matched to a gene: 6. The CDR3 sequence is 15 residues long. This CDR3 reads CASSIAGTGRQPQHF. Here the CDR3 DNA reads TGTGCCAGTAGTATTGCCGGGACAGGGCGTCAGCCCCAGCATTTT.

V usage is TRBV11-2 and J usage is TRBJ2-7, with a possible D match to TRBD2 (5 bases). V lost 5 bases and J lost 1, with 15 bases in between. The CDR3 is made up of 15 amino acids. The germline gives CDR1 SGHAT, CDR2 FQNNGV. The CDR3 region is CASSPLSGYSYEQYF. The CDR3 DNA reads TGTGCCAGCAGCCCCCTCAGCGGTTATTCCTACGAGCAGTACTTC.

The V call is TRBV11-2, the J call TRBJ1-4; 7 positions match TRBD1. This CDR3 has 15 amino acids. V shed 5 bases and J 1 base; nucleotides not matched to a gene: 4. Germline V CDR1 and CDR2: SGHAT, FQNNGV. This CDR3 is CASSEYRGTNEKLFF. In nucleotides, the CDR3 is TGTGCCAGCAGCGAGTACAGGGGAACTAATGAAAAACTGTTTTTT.